The present entry profiles one T cell receptor (beta chain) with its context. These donors, healthy bone marrow donors, were studied. The CDR3 contains 14 residues. The germline V and J ends were trimmed by 1 base and 1 base, with 7 bases remaining between them. The V gene's germline CDR1 is ENHRY and CDR2 SYGVKD. The data belong to a study of cytomegalovirus exposure and HLA in healthy donors. PCR amplification relied on 60 Vbeta primers (plus 13 Jbeta primers). TCRdb's table, derived via immunoSEQ multiplex PCR, lists solely in-frame clones and lacks some. The table lists about 200,000 clones, 75% to 85% of them singletons.

The chain uses TRBV10-3 and TRBJ1-1; D is possibly TRBD1 (6 bases). The receptor's source is a woman aged 30 to 39 in good health and CMV-seropositive. The specimen sequenced was PBMCs. CDR3 sequence: CAISEWGPNTEAFF. The CDR3 nucleotides read TGTGCCATCAGTGAGTGGGGGCCGAACACTGAAGCTTTCTTT.